These 13 T cell receptor beta chains were all obtained from the same sample, sequenced in a study of cytomegalovirus exposure and HLA in healthy donors. PCR amplification relied on 60 Vbeta primers (plus 13 Jbeta primers). The assay was immunoSEQ multiplex PCR, and TCRdb's table has in-frame clones only and misses some. The listing records approximately 150,000 clones. Specimen: PBMCs. These receptors originate from a woman aged 18 to 35 in good health and CMV-seronegative.

This sequence joins TRBV7-5 and TRBJ1-2. TRBV7-5 is a pseudogene segment. The CDR3 runs to 14 residues. The CDR3 nucleotides read TGTGTCAGACCCTTGGGGGAGGAATACTATGGCTACACCTTC. This encodes CVRPLGEEYYGYTF.

The gene calls are TRBV30 and TRBJ1-5, with D unresolved. The CDR3 length is 13 residues. Germline CDR1 GTSNPN, CDR2 SVGIG (reference sequence). Trimming removed 2 bases from V and 3 bases from J, with 8 bases in between. CDR3 sequence (DNA): TGTGCCTGGAGTAAGAGGAACAATCAGCCCCAGCATTTT. Its translation: CAWSKRNNQPQHF.

The gene calls are TRBV9 and TRBJ1-6, with D unresolved. The CDR3 covers 15 residues. Trimming pared 1 base from V and 8 bases from J, leaving 13 bases between. Germline V gene sequence: CDR1 SGDLS, CDR2 YYNGEE. The CDR3 reads CASSVLGRAYSPLHF. In DNA, the CDR3 is TGTGCCAGCAGCGTACTGGGGAGGGCCTATTCACCCCTCCACTTT.

V usage is TRBV28 and J usage is TRBJ1-2; 10 bases line up with TRBD1. The junction had 15 bases not matched to a gene; V was cut back by 4 bases and J by 4 bases. The CDR3 runs 18 residues. Germline assignment: CDR1 MDHEN and CDR2 SYDVKM. The CDR3 sequence is CASSSPLDRGRRGYGYTF. CDR3 nucleotide sequence: TGTGCCAGCAGTTCCCCACTTGACAGGGGGCGCCGCGGCTATGGCTACACCTTC.

The V call is TRBV2, the J call TRBJ2-7, with TRBD2 identical over 11 bases. The CDR3 totals 17 residues. CDR1 SNHLY and CDR2 FYNNEI come from the germline V gene. J lost 3 bases, V lost 4 bases, and 11 bases had no gene match. CDR3 region: CASSAELAGDLGYEQYF. DNA of the CDR3: TGTGCCAGCAGTGCTGAACTAGCGGGAGATCTCGGCTACGAGCAGTACTTC.

The chain combines TRBV27 with TRBJ2-3; possibly TRBD1 for D (6 bases). The CDR3 spans 16 residues. Per germline, CDR1 MNHEY and CDR2 SMNVEV (reference sequence). V gave up 2 bases and J gave up 0 bases, with 12 bases separating them. DNA for the CDR3: TGTGCCAGCAGTTTAAGGTGGCAGGGGAGCACAGATACGCAGTATTTT. It translates to CASSLRWQGSTDTQYF.

The chain joins TRBV19 to TRBJ2-5; 14 nucleotides match TRBD2. The CDR3 has 15 amino acids. V gave up 3 bases and J gave up 9 bases; unmatched junction bases: 6. The germline gives CDR1 LNHDA, CDR2 SQIVND (reference sequence). Here the CDR3 reads CASSMGLAGVGPQYF. The CDR3 DNA is TGTGCCAGTAGTATGGGACTAGCGGGAGTGGGCCCCCAGTACTTC.

This chain connects TRBV10-2 to TRBJ2-5, with TRBD1 identical over 8 bases. The CDR3 is 14 residues long. Germline lookup yields CDR1 WSHSY and CDR2 SAAADI. J gave up 1 base and V 7 bases, and 5 bases lay outside the gene matches. This chain's CDR3 is CASMDRVGQETQYF. CDR3 coding DNA: TGCGCCAGCATGGACAGGGTTGGCCAAGAGACCCAGTACTTC.

V and J are TRBV7-2 and TRBJ1-2; D gene unclear. CDR3 length: 13 amino acids. The V gene's germline CDR1 is SGHTA and CDR2 FQGNSA. Trimming stripped 5 bases from V and 14 bases from J, with 21 bases between. The CDR3 reads CASSPGSTSMATF. The CDR3 DNA follows: TGTGCCAGCAGCCCAGGTTCTACCTCCATGGCTACCTTC.

The chain links TRBV6-6 to TRBJ2-1, with 8 bases identical to TRBD2. This CDR3 is built from 15 residues. Looked up from germline, CDR1 is MNHNY and CDR2 is SVGAGI (reference sequence). The V gene end was trimmed by 6 bases and the J gene end by 8 bases; junction bases not matched to a gene: 12. CDR3 in amino acids: CASSLTGGEGDEQFF. The CDR3 DNA reads TGTGCCAGCAGCCTTACCGGGGGGGAGGGCGATGAGCAGTTCTTC.

The J gene is TRBJ2-3, the V gene TRBV6-7, with D possibly being TRBD1 (5 bases). TRBV6-7 is reported as an ORF; its role is uncertain. The CDR3 length is 16 residues. The V end was cut by 5 bases, the J end by 4 bases, with 19 bases between. CDR3 sequence (DNA): TGTGCCAGCAGTATACACAGGTCTCTGGGGTCAGATACGCAGTATTTT. Translation gives CASSIHRSLGSDTQYF.

The chain employs TRBV5-4 and TRBJ2-3; D might be TRBD2 (6 bases). Germline CDR1 reads SGHNT; CDR2 reads YYREEE (reference sequence). Trimming pared 1 base from V and 2 bases from J, leaving 11 bases between. CDR3 length: 15 amino acids. The CDR3: CASSLKKGLTDTQYF. The CDR3 DNA sequence: TGTGCCAGCAGCTTGAAGAAGGGACTCACAGATACGCAGTATTTT.

The genes are TRBV2 and TRBJ1-6, with TRBD1 matching 7 bases. CDR1 and CDR2 from the germline V gene are SNHLY and FYNNEI. The CDR3 contains 16 residues. Trimming took 0 bases from V and 10 from J; bases not matched to a gene: 9. The CDR3 DNA reads TGTGCCAGCAGTGAAGCGCCGGGACAGATAAACTCACCCCTCCACTTT. Protein sequence: CASSEAPGQINSPLHF. Together with reference TRBV2 and TRBJ1-6, the CDR3 gives the full variable domain: EPEVTQTPSHQVTQMGQEVILRCVPISNHLYFYWYRQILGQKVEFLVSFYNNEISEKSEIFDDQFSVERPDGSNFTLKIRSTKLEDSAMYFCASSEAPGQINSPLHFGNGTRLTVT.